The 28 T cell receptor beta chains presented below share a single source sample, sequenced in a study of OX40 agonist ivuxolimab in advanced cancers. The library relied on the immunoSEQ multiplex PCR assay. TCRdb carries this immuneACCESS record with in-frame sequences only. Its versions omit some clonotypes, under half of them owing to an unresolved V gene in the studies checked, with the rest unexplained. In all, the sample holds tens of thousands of clones, and around nine tenths of those were seen once. Of the sample, about 1% is held by the ten largest clones. Sequenced material: CD4+ or CD8+ T cells sorted from blood, taken in a trial of the OX40 agonist ivuxolimab. The receptors originated from an adult with an advanced solid tumor such as melanoma, head and neck, liver or kidney cancer.

The V call is TRBV7-2, the J call TRBJ2-5, with TRBD1 matching 7 bases. Germline CDR1 and CDR2: SGHTA and FQGNSA. Trimming at V came to 6 bases and at J to 5 bases, leaving 6 bases not matched to a gene. The CDR3 extends over 13 amino acids. CDR3 sequence reads: CASRSGGQETQYF. CDR3 bases: TGTGCCAGCAGGTCAGGGGGTCAGGAGACCCAGTACTTC.

The gene calls are TRBV7-2 and TRBJ1-1, with a tentative D call TRBD1 (5 bases). The V gene lost 1 base and the J gene lost 2 bases, with 8 bases spanning the gap. The germline V gene has CDR1 SGHTA and CDR2 FQGNSA. The CDR3 extends over 14 amino acids. The CDR3 here is CASSLGTPNTEAFF. The CDR3 DNA is TGTGCCAGCAGCTTAGGGACACCCAACACTGAAGCTTTCTTT.

This sequence joins TRBV10-2 and TRBJ2-3; D gene unclear. The CDR3 sequence is 13 residues long. V was trimmed by 3 bases and J by 2 bases, leaving 6 bases between them. The V gene's germline CDR1 is WSHSY and CDR2 SAAADI. Here the CDR3 reads CASSDAYTDTQYF. The CDR3 DNA reads TGCGCCAGCAGTGATGCCTACACAGATACGCAGTATTTT.

The rearrangement joins TRBV10-3 to TRBJ1-5; D is undetermined. V lost 0 bases and J lost 6, with 6 bases in between. Germline assignment: CDR1 ENHRY and CDR2 SYGVKD. There are 13 residues in the CDR3. CDR3 DNA sequence: TGTGCCATCAGTGAGTCGACCGCTCAGCCCCAGCATTTT. Its protein is CAISESTAQPQHF.

The V gene is TRBV28, the J gene TRBJ2-7, with 12 nucleotides matching TRBD2. J gave up 5 bases and V 4 bases, and 9 bases lay outside the gene matches. The CDR3 is 16 residues long. In germline, CDR1 is MDHEN, CDR2 SYDVKM. The CDR3 is CASSSSSGREGDEQYF. The CDR3 DNA sequence: TGTGCCAGCAGTTCGTCTAGCGGGAGGGAGGGAGACGAGCAGTACTTC.

V gene TRBV18 combines with J gene TRBJ2-1, with D maybe TRBD1 (6 bases). The CDR3 length is 13 residues. The germline V gene has CDR1 KGHSH and CDR2 LQKENI. V lost 3 bases, J lost 5 bases, and 8 bases lay in between. CDR3 DNA: TGTGCCAGCTCACCCGGACAGAACAATGAGCAGTTCTTC. This codes for CASSPGQNNEQFF.

The genes are TRBV27 and TRBJ2-7, with 7 bases fitting TRBD1. With V trimmed by 1 base and J by 2 bases, 11 bases remained unmatched. This CDR3 region has 17 residues. From germline, CDR1 is MNHEY and CDR2 SMNVEV (reference sequence). The DNA for the CDR3 is TGTGCCAGCAGTTTATTCCCACCGGGACAGAAAACCTACGAGCAGTACTTC. This sequence encodes CASSLFPPGQKTYEQYF.

This sequence joins TRBV10-3 and TRBJ2-2, with D perhaps assigned TRBD1 or TRBD2 (5 bases each). V shed 5 bases and J shed 5 bases, with 12 bases lying between them. This CDR3 contains 14 residues. Germline V gene lookup returns CDR1 ENHRY and CDR2 SYGVKD. For the CDR3, the DNA is TGTGCCATCAGTCCAGGGAGAGGAACCGGGGAGCTGTTTTTT. This encodes CAISPGRGTGELFF.

This chain links TRBV6-5 with TRBJ2-7, with a tentative D call TRBD1 (5 bases). The CDR3 runs to 14 residues. From germline, CDR1 is MNHEY and CDR2 SVGAGI. The V end was cut by 8 bases, the J end by 2 bases, with 16 bases between. DNA for the CDR3: TGTGCCAGCCAAAAAGGGGTGGGCGCCTACGAGCAGTACTTC. Translation gives CASQKGVGAYEQYF.

The V gene is TRBV10-2, the J gene TRBJ2-3; no definite D call. CDR1 is WSHSY, CDR2 SAAADI, per germline. The CDR3 extends over 13 amino acids. V was shortened by 2 bases and J by 4 bases, with 7 bases between the two germline ends. The DNA for the CDR3 is TGCGCCAGCAGTGAGATCCCCCCAGATACGCAGTATTTT. It codes for CASSEIPPDTQYF.

The genes are TRBV11-2 and TRBJ2-7; 7 bases map to TRBD2. The V gene end was trimmed by 3 bases and the J gene end by 6 bases; junction bases not matched to a gene: 8. CDR1 SGHAT and CDR2 FQNNGV come from the germline V gene. The CDR3 sequence is 14 residues long. CDR3 sequence (DNA): TGTGCCAGCAGCTTGGCGGGAGAATCCCTCGAGCAGTACTTC. The encoded protein is CASSLAGESLEQYF.

The rearrangement uses TRBV7-2 and TRBJ2-7; D call uncertain. This CDR3 comprises 14 residues. Germline CDR1 reads SGHTA; CDR2 reads FQGNSA. Trimming took 5 bases from V and 1 from J, leaving 12 bases between them. CDR3 DNA sequence: TGTGCCAGCAGCCCGGAAGCGAGGTCCTACGAGCAGTACTTC. It yields the protein CASSPEARSYEQYF.

In its sample, this clone was seen once. The rearrangement links TRBV7-2 to TRBJ1-4, with unresolved D. V lost 2 bases and J 6 bases, leaving 7 bases between the germline ends. Germline V gene sequence: CDR1 SGHTA, CDR2 FQGNSA. There are 13 residues in the CDR3. CDR3 sequence: CASSLLSDEKLFF. The DNA of the CDR3 is TGTGCCAGCAGCTTACTATCGGATGAAAAACTGTTTTTT.

The chain has TRBV5-4 and TRBJ1-1; D unclear. The germline gives CDR1 SGHNT, CDR2 YYREEE (reference sequence). V was shortened by 0 bases and J by 5 bases, with 5 bases between the two germline ends. The CDR3 sequence is 12 residues long. The CDR3 reads CASSLDVTEAFF. The DNA of the CDR3 is TGTGCCAGCAGCTTGGACGTTACTGAAGCTTTCTTT.

This clone was found a few times. The chain uses TRBV6-5 and TRBJ1-2, with D tentatively TRBD1 (5 bases). The CDR3 covers 14 residues. Germline CDR1 reads MNHEY; CDR2 reads SVGAGI. The V and J ends lost 6 bases and 4 bases respectively, with 15 bases between them. The CDR3 region is CASSRLQGSYGYTF. Written as DNA, the CDR3 is TGTGCCAGCAGCCGACTTCAGGGTTCCTATGGCTACACCTTC.

The genes are TRBV27 and TRBJ2-2; D call uncertain. This CDR3 region has 14 residues. The V end lost 3 bases, the J end lost 2 bases, and 7 bases lay between the germline ends. CDR1 is MNHEY and CDR2 is SMNVEV in the germline V gene (reference sequence). Here the CDR3 reads CASSFSINTGELFF. CDR3 nucleotides: TGTGCCAGCAGTTTCTCGATCAACACCGGGGAGCTGTTTTTT.

This chain joins TRBV19 and TRBJ2-3; TRBD1 is a possible D gene (5 bases). V shed 3 bases and J shed 4 bases, with 14 bases lying between them. The CDR3 has 15 amino acids. From germline, CDR1 is LNHDA and CDR2 SQIVND (reference sequence). CDR3 nucleotide sequence: TGTGCCAGTAGTATGGGGCTTTACGCATCAGATACGCAGTATTTT. It yields the protein CASSMGLYASDTQYF.

V and J are TRBV5-4 and TRBJ2-5, with 13 nucleotides matching TRBD2. Germline CDR1 SGHNT, CDR2 YYREEE (reference sequence). The V and J ends lost 0 bases and 0 bases, in that order; junction bases with no gene match: 5. This CDR3 spans 18 amino acids. The CDR3 DNA reads as TGTGCCAGCAGCTTGGGACTAGCGGGAGGCAGGGACCAAGAGACCCAGTACTTC. Encoded protein: CASSLGLAGGRDQETQYF.

This clone was found once. In DNA, the CDR3 is TGTGCCAGCTCACCTCCCGAGCCCACCTACGAGCAGTACTTC. This gives the protein CASSPPEPTYEQYF. The V gene is TRBV18, the J gene TRBJ2-7; no firm D call. V shed 3 bases and J shed 2 bases, with 11 bases lying between them. Germline CDR1 KGHSH, CDR2 LQKENI. The CDR3 is 14 amino acids.

The chain carries TRBV18 and TRBJ1-5; D unresolved. V shed 2 bases and J shed 4 bases, with 6 bases lying between them. This CDR3 comprises 13 residues. Per the germline V gene, CDR1 is KGHSH and CDR2 is LQKENI. The CDR3 reads CASSPAVNQPQHF. The CDR3 DNA sequence: TGTGCCAGCTCACCAGCGGTTAATCAGCCCCAGCATTTT.

The chain uses TRBV28 and TRBJ2-2; D call uncertain. V was pared by 1 base and J by 0 bases, with 15 bases between. Germline V gene lookup returns CDR1 MDHEN and CDR2 SYDVKM. The CDR3 runs to 18 residues. The CDR3 reads CASSLLSPPWANTGELFF. The CDR3 bases are TGTGCCAGCAGTTTATTATCCCCTCCGTGGGCGAACACCGGGGAGCTGTTTTTT.

The V call is TRBV9, the J call TRBJ2-3; the D gene could be TRBD1 or TRBD2 (5 bases each). V was trimmed by 4 bases and J by 3 bases, leaving 21 bases between them. The CDR3 runs 17 residues. Germline CDR1 reads SGDLS; CDR2 reads YYNGEE. In DNA, the CDR3 is TGTGCCAGCAGCCCCCATCCACAGGTCGGGGAGACAGATACGCAGTATTTT. Protein product: CASSPHPQVGETDTQYF.

The V and J genes are TRBV5-5 and TRBJ2-5; tentatively, D is TRBD2 (6 bases). Trimming removed 3 bases from V and 2 bases from J, with 14 bases in between. Per germline, CDR1 SGHKS and CDR2 YYEKEE (reference sequence). The CDR3 contains 15 residues. In nucleotides, the CDR3 is TGTGCCAGCAGCTGGGGAGAGGGGAGGCAAGAGACCCAGTACTTC. Amino acids: CASSWGEGRQETQYF.

This chain joins TRBV19 and TRBJ2-1; a possible D gene is TRBD2 (6 bases). Germline lookup yields CDR1 LNHDA and CDR2 SQIVND (reference sequence). The CDR3 is 15 amino acids. The V gene lost 7 bases and the J gene lost 11 bases, with 24 bases spanning the gap. CDR3 sequence reads: CASTERRGALTKQFF. For the CDR3, the DNA is TGTGCCAGTACCGAGAGGAGGGGCGCGTTAACAAAGCAGTTCTTC.

The J gene is TRBJ2-1, the V gene TRBV6-5, with 8 nucleotides matching TRBD1. Germline V gene lookup returns CDR1 MNHEY and CDR2 SVGAGI. The V gene end was trimmed by 2 bases and the J gene end by 7 bases; junction bases not matched to a gene: 1. The CDR3 length is 13 residues. The CDR3 region has the DNA TGTGCCAGCAGTTACCAGGGGGCAAATGAGCAGTTCTTC. Translated: CASSYQGANEQFF.

This clone was seen only once. The genes are TRBV21-1 and TRBJ1-1. TRBV21-1 is shown as a pseudogene. The CDR3 is 15 amino acids. The CDR3 DNA reads TGTGCCAGCAGCAAATGGCTCTCGGGGAAGGCTGAAGCTTTCTTT. Protein: CASSKWLSGKAEAFF.

The chain recombines TRBV28 with TRBJ1-2, with D tentatively TRBD1 (6 bases). CDR3 length equals 14 residues. The V end lost 1 base, the J end lost 4 bases, and 10 bases lay between the germline ends. Germline V lookup: CDR1 MDHEN, CDR2 SYDVKM. CDR3 protein: CASSLYAGAYGYTF. In DNA, the CDR3 is TGTGCCAGCAGTTTATATGCGGGGGCCTATGGCTACACCTTC.

The chain couples TRBV18 to TRBJ2-1; 13 bases agree with TRBD2. V lost 3 bases to trimming and J lost 5 bases; unmatched junction nucleotides: 4. Germline values: CDR1 KGHSH, CDR2 LQKENI. The CDR3 spans 16 residues. The CDR3 DNA reads as TGTGCCAGCTCACCGCGGACTAGCGGGGGAAACAATGAGCAGTTCTTC. Protein product: CASSPRTSGGNNEQFF.